The sequence of this T cell receptor beta chain was determined in a study of blood T cell repertoires in COVID-19. Study information: Sites in the United States, Italy and Spain provided acute and convalescent COVID-19 samples.

Germline assignment: CDR1 LNHDA and CDR2 SQIVND (reference sequence). Trimming cost V 5 bases and J 11 bases; bases outside gene matches: 8. CDR3 length: 14 residues. Patients in Seattle were enrolled during active infection, then followed longitudinally. Repertoires were generated with immunoSEQ multiplex PCR, while TCRdb's copy carries only in-frame clones and drops some. The repertoire includes approximately 90,000 clones, 75% to 90% of them detected once, and more than 5% sits in the top ten. The sequence was obtained from a man aged 55 to 69 with COVID-19, enrolled during active disease. The chain joins TRBV19 to TRBJ1-6; TRBD1 matches 8 bases. The sample consisted of peripheral blood. The CDR3 region has the DNA TGTGCCAGTAGTCCCCGGGACAGGATTCCACCCCTCCACTTT. This translates into CASSPRDRIPPLHF.